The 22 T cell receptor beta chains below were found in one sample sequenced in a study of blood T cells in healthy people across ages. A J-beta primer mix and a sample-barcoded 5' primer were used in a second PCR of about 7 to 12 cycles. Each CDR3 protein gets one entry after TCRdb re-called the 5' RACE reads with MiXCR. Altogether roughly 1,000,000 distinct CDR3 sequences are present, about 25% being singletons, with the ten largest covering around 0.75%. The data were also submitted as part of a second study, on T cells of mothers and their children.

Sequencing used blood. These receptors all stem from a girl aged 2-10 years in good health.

CDR3 residues: CSVGLSGGLGGYTF. Written as DNA, the CDR3 is TGCAGCGTTGGTCTGTCAGGGGGCTTGGGAGGCTACACCTTC. V and J are TRBV29-1 and TRBJ1-2; 8 bases agree with TRBD1. Trimming removed 4 bases from V and 8 bases from J; junction bases left unmatched: 12. Germline CDR1 reads SQVTM; CDR2 reads ANQGSEA. The CDR3 runs to 14 residues. Full variable domain (missing parts from reference TRBV29-1 and TRBJ1-2): SAVISQKPSRDICQRGTSLTIQCQVDSQVTMMFWYRQQPGQSLTLIATANQGSEATYESGFVIDKFPISRPNLTFSTLTVSNMSPEDSSIYLCSVGLSGGLGGYTFGSGTRLTVV.

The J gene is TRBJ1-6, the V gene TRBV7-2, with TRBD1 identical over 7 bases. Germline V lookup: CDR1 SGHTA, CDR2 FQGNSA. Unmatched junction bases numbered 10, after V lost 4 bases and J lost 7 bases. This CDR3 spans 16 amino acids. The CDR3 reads CASSSFLRTGNSPLHF. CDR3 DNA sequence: TGTGCCAGCAGCTCGTTCCTTAGGACAGGCAATTCACCCCTCCACTTT.

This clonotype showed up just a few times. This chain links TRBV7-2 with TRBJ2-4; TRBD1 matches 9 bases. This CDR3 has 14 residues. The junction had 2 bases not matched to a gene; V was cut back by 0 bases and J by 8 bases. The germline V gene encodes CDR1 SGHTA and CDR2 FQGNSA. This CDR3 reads CASSLARDRDIQYF. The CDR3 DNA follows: TGTGCCAGCAGCTTAGCCCGGGACAGGGACATTCAGTACTTC.

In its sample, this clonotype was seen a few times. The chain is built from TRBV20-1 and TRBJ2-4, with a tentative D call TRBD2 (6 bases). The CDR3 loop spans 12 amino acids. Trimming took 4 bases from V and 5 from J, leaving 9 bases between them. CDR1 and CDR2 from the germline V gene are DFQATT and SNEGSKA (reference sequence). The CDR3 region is CSAMGLQNIQYF. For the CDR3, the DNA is TGCAGTGCTATGGGACTTCAAAACATTCAGTACTTC.

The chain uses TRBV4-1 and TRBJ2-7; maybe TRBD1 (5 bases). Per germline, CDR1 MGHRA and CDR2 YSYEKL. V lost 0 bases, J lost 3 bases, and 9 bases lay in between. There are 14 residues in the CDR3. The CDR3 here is CASSQEQDSYEQYF. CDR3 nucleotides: TGCGCCAGCAGCCAAGAGCAAGACAGCTACGAGCAGTACTTC.

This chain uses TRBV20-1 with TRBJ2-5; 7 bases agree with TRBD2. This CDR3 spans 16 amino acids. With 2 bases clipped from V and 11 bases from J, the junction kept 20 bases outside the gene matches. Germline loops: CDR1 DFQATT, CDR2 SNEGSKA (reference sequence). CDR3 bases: TGCAGTGCTAGATCCGACCTATGGCGGGAGTCCGGTGGGCAGTACTTC. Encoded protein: CSARSDLWRESGGQYF.

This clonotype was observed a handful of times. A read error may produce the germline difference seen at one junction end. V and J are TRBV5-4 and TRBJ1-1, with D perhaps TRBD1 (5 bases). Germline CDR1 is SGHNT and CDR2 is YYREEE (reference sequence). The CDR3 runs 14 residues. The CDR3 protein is CASSPGGENTGAFF. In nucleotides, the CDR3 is TGTGCCAGCAGCCCGGGGGGGGAGAACACTGGAGCTTTCTTT.

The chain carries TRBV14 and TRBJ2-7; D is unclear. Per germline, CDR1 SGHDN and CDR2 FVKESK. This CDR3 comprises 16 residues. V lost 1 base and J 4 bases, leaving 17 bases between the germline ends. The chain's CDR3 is CASSQVISGSRYEQYF. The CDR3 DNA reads TGTGCCAGCAGCCAAGTGATCTCTGGCAGCAGGTACGAGCAGTACTTC.

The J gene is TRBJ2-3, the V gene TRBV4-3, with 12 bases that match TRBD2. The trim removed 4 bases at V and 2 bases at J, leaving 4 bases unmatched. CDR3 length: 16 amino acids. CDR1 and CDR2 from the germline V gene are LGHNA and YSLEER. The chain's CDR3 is CASSPGTSGLTDTQYF. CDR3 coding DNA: TGCGCCAGCAGCCCCGGGACTAGCGGGCTCACAGATACGCAGTATTTT.

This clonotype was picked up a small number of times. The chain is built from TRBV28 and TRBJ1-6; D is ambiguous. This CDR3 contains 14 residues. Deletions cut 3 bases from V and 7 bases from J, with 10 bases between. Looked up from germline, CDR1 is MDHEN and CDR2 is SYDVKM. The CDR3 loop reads CASSFSGRNSPLHF. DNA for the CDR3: TGTGCCAGCAGTTTTTCGGGCAGGAATTCACCCCTCCACTTT.

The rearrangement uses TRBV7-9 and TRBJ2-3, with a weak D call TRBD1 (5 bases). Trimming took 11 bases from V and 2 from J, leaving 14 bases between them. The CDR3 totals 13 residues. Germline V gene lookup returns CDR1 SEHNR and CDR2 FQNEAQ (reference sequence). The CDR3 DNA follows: TGTGCCGGCACAGGATTAAACACAGATACGCAGTATTTT. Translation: CAGTGLNTDTQYF.

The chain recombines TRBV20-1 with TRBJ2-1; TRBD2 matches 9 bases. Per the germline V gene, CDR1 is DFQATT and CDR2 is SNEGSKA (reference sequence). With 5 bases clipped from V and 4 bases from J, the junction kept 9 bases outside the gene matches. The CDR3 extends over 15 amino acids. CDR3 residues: CSAQESGRTYNEQFF. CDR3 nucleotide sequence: TGCAGTGCTCAGGAAAGCGGGAGGACATACAATGAGCAGTTCTTC.

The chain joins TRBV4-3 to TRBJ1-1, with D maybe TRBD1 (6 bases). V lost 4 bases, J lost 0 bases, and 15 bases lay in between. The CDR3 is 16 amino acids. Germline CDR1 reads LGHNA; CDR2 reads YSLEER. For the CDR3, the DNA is TGCGCCAGCAGCCGTTATTGGGGGGGGCTGAACACTGAAGCTTTCTTT. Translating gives CASSRYWGGLNTEAFF.

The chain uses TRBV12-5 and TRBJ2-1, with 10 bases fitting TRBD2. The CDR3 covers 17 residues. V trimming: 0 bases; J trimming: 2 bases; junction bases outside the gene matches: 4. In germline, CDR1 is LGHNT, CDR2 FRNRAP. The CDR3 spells CASGLVTSGVTYNEQFF. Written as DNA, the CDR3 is TGTGCTAGTGGTTTGGTCACTAGCGGGGTTACCTACAATGAGCAGTTCTTC.

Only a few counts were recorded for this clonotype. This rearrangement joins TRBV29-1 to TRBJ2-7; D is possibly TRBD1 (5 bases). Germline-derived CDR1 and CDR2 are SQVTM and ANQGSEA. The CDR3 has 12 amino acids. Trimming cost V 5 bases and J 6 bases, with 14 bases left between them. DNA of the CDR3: TGCAGCGTTACCCCACTTACAGGCGAGCAGTACTTC. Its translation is CSVTPLTGEQYF.

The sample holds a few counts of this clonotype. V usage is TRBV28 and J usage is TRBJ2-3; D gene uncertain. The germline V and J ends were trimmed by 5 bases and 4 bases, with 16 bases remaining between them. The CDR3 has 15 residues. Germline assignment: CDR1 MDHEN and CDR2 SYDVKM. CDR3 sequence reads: CASSPPGWSADTQYF. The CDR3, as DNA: TGTGCCAGCAGTCCTCCAGGTTGGAGCGCAGATACGCAGTATTTT. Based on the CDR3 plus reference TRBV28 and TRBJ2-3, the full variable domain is DVKVTQSSRYLVKRTGEKVFLECVQDMDHENMFWYRQDPGLGLRLIYFSYDVKMKEKGDIPEGYSVSREKKERFSLILESASTNQTSMYLCASSPPGWSADTQYFGPGTRLTVL.

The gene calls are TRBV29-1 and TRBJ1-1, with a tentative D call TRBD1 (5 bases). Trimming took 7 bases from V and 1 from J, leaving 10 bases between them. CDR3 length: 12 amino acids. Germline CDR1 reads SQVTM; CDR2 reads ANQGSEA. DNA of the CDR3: TGCAGCGGGTTAACAGGGAACACTGAAGCTTTCTTT. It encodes CSGLTGNTEAFF.

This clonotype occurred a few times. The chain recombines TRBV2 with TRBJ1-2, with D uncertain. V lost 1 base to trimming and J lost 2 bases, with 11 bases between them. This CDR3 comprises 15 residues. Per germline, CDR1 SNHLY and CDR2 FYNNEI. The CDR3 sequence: CASSEGSPNNYGYTF. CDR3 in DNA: TGTGCCAGCAGTGAAGGCAGCCCCAACAACTATGGCTACACCTTC.

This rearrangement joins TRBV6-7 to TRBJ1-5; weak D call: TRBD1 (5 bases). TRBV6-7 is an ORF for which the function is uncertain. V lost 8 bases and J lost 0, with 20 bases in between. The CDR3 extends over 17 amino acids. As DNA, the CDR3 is TGTGCCAGCTCGGACAACTGGGGGGACTATAGCAATCAGCCCCAGCATTTT. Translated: CASSDNWGDYSNQPQHF.

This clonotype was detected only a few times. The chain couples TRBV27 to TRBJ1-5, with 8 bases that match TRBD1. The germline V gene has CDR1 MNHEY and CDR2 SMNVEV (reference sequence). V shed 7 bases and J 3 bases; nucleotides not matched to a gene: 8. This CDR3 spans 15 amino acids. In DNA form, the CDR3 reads TGTGCCAGCACCAAGACAGGGGATTACAATCAGCCCCAGCATTTT. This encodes CASTKTGDYNQPQHF.

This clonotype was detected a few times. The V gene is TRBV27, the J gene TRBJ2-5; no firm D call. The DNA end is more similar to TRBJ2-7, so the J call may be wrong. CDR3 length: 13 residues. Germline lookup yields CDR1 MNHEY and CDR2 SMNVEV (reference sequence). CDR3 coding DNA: TGTGCCAGCATGCCTGGAGAAGGTTACGAGCAGTACTTC. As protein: CASMPGEGYEQYF.

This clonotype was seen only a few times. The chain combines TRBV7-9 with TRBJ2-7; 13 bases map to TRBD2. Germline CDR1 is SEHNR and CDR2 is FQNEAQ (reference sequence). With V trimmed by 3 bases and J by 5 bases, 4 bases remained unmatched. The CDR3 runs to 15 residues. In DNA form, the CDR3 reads TGTGCCAGCAGCTTCACTAGCGGGAGGGCCCACGAGCAGTACTTC. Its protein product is CASSFTSGRAHEQYF.